The sequence of this T cell receptor beta chain was determined in a study of neoadjuvant anti-PD-1 for oral cavity cancer (dated by TCRdb to about 2021). Describing the broader study: Before undergoing curative-intent surgical resection, most patients got three to four biweekly nivolumab doses at 3 mg/kg. For patients who did not progress, a fourth nivolumab dose was given around day 43, followed by definitive surgical resection on days 50-56. Under RECIST 1.1, patients with complete response, partial response or stable disease were classed as responders, and patients with progression were classed as non-responders. The parent correlative cohort included approximately twelve patients, with an approximately 32% response rate.

For deep sequencing, PBMC libraries mostly used around 500 ng of input genomic DNA, with six replicates for each sample. Following the manufacturer's instructions, the team built TCRbeta libraries using the immunoSEQ hsTCRbeta kit. The completed libraries were mixed into a single pool at 3 nM, then sequenced with an Illumina NovaSeq 6000 S4 flow cell. The published analysis was carried out like this. Raw data preprocessing and quality control were performed with the immunoSEQ Analyzer. The analysis was limited to productive rearrangements, and each clonotype was defined by a unique CDR3 amino acid sequence. Repertoire clonality was estimated as the Gini-Simpson index, which was calculated using the R package tcR. Student's t test was used to compare Gini indices, and Pearson correlation was used to assess associations with tumor size change. Sourced from immuneACCESS, this table was stored by TCRdb with only in-frame sequences that have V and J called. A share of the clones is absent; for the studies checked, an unresolved V gene accounts for under half, and the remainder has no known explanation. V and J calls and clone size are copied from that table; D and trimming were computed from the DNA. This sample has about 68,000 clones in its table, and 80% to 90% of those were observed once. Around 3.7% of the sample belongs to the ten largest clones.

What this sample's time point label stands for: after neoadjuvant nivolumab, at surgical resection. Patients were newly diagnosed with stage II-IVA oral cavity squamous cell carcinoma and had received no prior systemic or radiation treatment. The cohort consisted of patients with HPV-negative, locally advanced oral cavity squamous cell carcinoma. Peripheral blood mononuclear cells were analyzed directly and were not maintained or expanded in culture. Samples came from a longitudinal correlative study of a single-arm phase II trial of neoadjuvant nivolumab in oral cavity squamous cell carcinoma. Subject-matched pre- and post-treatment PBMCs and tumors from three responders and three non-responders were subjected to genomic DNA-based TCRbeta sequencing. Peripheral blood mononuclear cells were collected before nivolumab treatment and again after treatment, at the time of surgery. Genomic DNA was isolated from PBMCs using the Maxwell RSC DNA from Cells kit.

Overall study outcomes, separate from this receptor: After neoadjuvant nivolumab, non-responders showed significantly higher T cell clonality (Gini index) in PBMCs than responders did. The TCR analyses had only three patients in each response group, and the authors called for validation in larger cohorts. Higher pretreatment blood TCRbeta clonality and lower post-treatment tumor TCRbeta clonality were correlated with higher pretreatment blood Treg/Th17 ratios.

This clone was seen once. It lacks a known antigen. The sample holds no much larger clone one base away, and base qualities are not on file. Sequenced here: PBMCs, sampled after nivolumab (anti-PD-1) treatment. The sequence came from a person aged 40 to 85 with oral cavity squamous cell carcinoma.

The DNA sequence is as follows: TGTGCCGCAACCGGGACAGGGAACACCGGGGAGCTGTTTTTT. Translated, it reads CAATGTGNTGELFF. The chain was built from TRBV10-3 and TRBJ2-2; TRBD1 lines up with 8 middle nucleotides. Trimming removed 11 bases from V and 1 base from J; the gene matches leave 6 bases unexplained. The CDR3 covers 14 residues, taking in both the cysteine and the phenylalanine. Just CDR3 DNA is preserved here, 42 bases in frame from base 1. Sequences ENHRY (CDR1) and SYGVKD (CDR2) are obtained from the germline V gene.